This TCR beta chain is from a study of PD-1 blockade in classical Hodgkin lymphoma. Across the whole study: Patients were given intravenous nivolumab, 3 mg/kg, every 2 weeks. Study conclusions and caveats: Exclusion removed patients who began nivolumab under 1 year after ASCT.

The time point is: cycle 4 day 1 (C4D1), after 5 to 7 weeks of nivolumab. Each patient relapsed following autologous stem cell transplantation, and prior brentuximab vedotin exposure differed. Patients had relapsed/refractory classical Hodgkin lymphoma with complete response, partial response or progressive disease as best response. CDR1 is MDHEN and CDR2 is SYDVKM in the germline V gene. The CDR3 is made up of 14 amino acids. V lost 2 bases and J 1 base, leaving 8 bases between the germline ends. Sequenced by immunoSEQ multiplex PCR; TCRdb stores in-frame clones only, minus some. The sample has roughly 52,000 clones; about 89% are singletons. Worth noting for this clone: Its matching antigen is unknown.

V gene TRBV28 combines with J gene TRBJ1-2; D not resolved. The TCR was taken from a human donor with classical Hodgkin lymphoma. Sequences were derived from peripheral blood mononuclear cells (PBMCs), sampled before the fourth cycle of nivolumab. CDR3 DNA: TGTGCCAGCAGTTTAGCGGGGATTAACTATGGCTACACCTTC. This sequence encodes CASSLAGINYGYTF.